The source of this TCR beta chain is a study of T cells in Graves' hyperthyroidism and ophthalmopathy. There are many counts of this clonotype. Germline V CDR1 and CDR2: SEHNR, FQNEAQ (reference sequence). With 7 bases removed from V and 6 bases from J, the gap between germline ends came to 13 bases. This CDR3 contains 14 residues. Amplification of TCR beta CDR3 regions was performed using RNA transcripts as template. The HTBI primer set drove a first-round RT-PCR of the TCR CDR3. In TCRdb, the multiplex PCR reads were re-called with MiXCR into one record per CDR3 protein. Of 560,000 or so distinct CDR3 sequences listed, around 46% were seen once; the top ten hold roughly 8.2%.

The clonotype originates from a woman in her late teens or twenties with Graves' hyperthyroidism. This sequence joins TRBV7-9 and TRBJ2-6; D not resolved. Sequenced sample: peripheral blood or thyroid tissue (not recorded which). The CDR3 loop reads CASTTDLSANVLTF. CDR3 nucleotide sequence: TGTGCCAGCACCACGGACCTGTCGGCCAACGTCCTGACTTTC.